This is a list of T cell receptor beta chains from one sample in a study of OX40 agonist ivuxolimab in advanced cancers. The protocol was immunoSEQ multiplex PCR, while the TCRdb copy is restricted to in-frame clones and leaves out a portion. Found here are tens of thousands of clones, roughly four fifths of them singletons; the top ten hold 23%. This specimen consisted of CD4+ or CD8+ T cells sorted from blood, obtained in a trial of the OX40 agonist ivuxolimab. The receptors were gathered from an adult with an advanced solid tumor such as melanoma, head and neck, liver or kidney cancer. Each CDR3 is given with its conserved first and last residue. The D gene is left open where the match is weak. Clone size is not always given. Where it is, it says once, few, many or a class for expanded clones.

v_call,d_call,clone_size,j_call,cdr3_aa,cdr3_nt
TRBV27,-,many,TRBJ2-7,CASADQDSYEQYF,TGTGCCAGCGCTGATCAAGACTCCTACGAGCAGTACTTC
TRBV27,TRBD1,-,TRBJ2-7,CASSSRKGALSTYEQYF,TGTGCCAGCAGTTCCCGCAAGGGGGCGCTGAGTACCTACGAGCAGTACTTC
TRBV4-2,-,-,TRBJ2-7,CASSRGGRVFF,TGTGCCAGCAGCCGGGGGGGCCGGGTTTTCTTC
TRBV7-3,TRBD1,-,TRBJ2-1,CASSLPGQGNEQFF,TGTGCCAGCAGCTTACCGGGACAGGGAAATGAGCAGTTCTTC
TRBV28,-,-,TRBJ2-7,CASSSGQYEQYF,TGTGCCAGCAGTTCGGGACAATACGAGCAGTACTTC
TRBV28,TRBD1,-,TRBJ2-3,CASSSRTGGGTDTQYF,TGTGCCAGCAGTTCCAGGACAGGGGGCGGCACAGATACGCAGTATTTT
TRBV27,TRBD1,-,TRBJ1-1,CASSLQTGGDTEAFF,TGTGCCAGCAGTTTACAGACAGGGGGAGATACTGAAGCTTTCTTT
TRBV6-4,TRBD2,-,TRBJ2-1,CASSASGGADEQFF,TGTGCCAGCAGTGCAAGCGGGGGGGCCGATGAGCAGTTCTTC
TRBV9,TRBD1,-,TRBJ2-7,CASSVRDSHYEQYF,TGTGCCAGCAGCGTCCGGGACAGCCATTACGAGCAGTACTTC
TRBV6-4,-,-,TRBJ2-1,CASSDPGVHGGPWNEQFF,TGTGCCAGCAGTGATCCTGGAGTTCACGGAGGCCCCTGGAATGAGCAGTTCTTC
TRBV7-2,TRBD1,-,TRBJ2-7,CASSETGIEQYF,TGTGCCAGCAGCGAGACAGGGATCGAGCAGTACTTC
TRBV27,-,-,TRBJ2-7,CASMTTYEQYF,TGTGCCAGCATGACGACCTACGAGCAGTACTTC
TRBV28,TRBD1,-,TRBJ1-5,CASIGTGYNQPQHF,TGTGCCAGCATTGGGACAGGGTACAATCAGCCCCAGCATTTT
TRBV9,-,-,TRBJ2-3,CASSLSTDTQYF,TGTGCCAGCAGCCTGTCCACAGATACGCAGTATTTT
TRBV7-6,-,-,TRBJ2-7,CASSLGSYEQYF,TGTGCCAGCAGCTTAGGATCCTACGAGCAGTACTTC
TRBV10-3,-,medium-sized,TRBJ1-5,CAISESADWQPQHF,TGTGCCATCAGTGAGTCGGCTGATTGGCAGCCCCAGCATTTT
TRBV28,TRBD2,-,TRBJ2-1,CASRIGLAEYNEQFF,TGTGCCAGCAGGATAGGACTAGCGGAATACAATGAGCAGTTCTTC
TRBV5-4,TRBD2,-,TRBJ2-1,CASSGGRHEQFF,TGTGCCAGCAGTGGCGGGAGACATGAGCAGTTCTTC
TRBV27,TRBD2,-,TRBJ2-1,CASSLRLAAPNEQFF,TGTGCCAGCAGTTTACGGCTAGCGGCGCCCAATGAGCAGTTCTTC
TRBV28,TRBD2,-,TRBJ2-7,CASSVLAGDAYEQYF,TGTGCCAGCAGTGTACTAGCGGGAGACGCCTACGAGCAGTACTTC
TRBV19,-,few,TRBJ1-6,CASSWDLSYNSPLHF,TGTGCCAGTAGTTGGGACCTCTCCTATAATTCACCCCTCCACTTT
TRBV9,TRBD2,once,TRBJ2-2,CASTSSSGRTGELFF,TGTGCCAGCACTAGTTCCAGCGGGAGAACCGGGGAGCTGTTTTTT
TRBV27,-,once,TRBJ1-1,CASSLLSLAYGGGITEAFF,TGTGCCAGCAGTTTACTGAGCCTGGCCTACGGAGGGGGAATCACTGAAGCTTTCTTT
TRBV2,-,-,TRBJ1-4,CASIPGGGQSINEKLFF,TGTGCCAGCATCCCGGGAGGGGGGCAGAGTATCAATGAAAAACTGTTTTTT
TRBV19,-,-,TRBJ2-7,CASSIAFDREQYF,TGTGCCAGTAGTATAGCGTTCGACCGGGAGCAGTACTTC
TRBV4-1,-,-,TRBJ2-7,CASSQGAGYYEQYF,TGCGCCAGCAGCCAAGGAGCAGGATACTACGAGCAGTACTTC
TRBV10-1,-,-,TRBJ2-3,CASSESGTTLYNTDTQYF,TGCGCCAGCAGTGAGTCAGGAACAACCCTTTACAACACAGATACGCAGTATTTT
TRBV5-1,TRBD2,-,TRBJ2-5,CASSPRAGVVETQYF,TGCGCCAGCAGCCCGCGGGCGGGAGTAGTAGAGACCCAGTACTTC